This T cell receptor (beta chain) was sequenced during a study of blood T cell repertoires in COVID-19. About the research overall: The United States, Italy and Spain supplied acute and convalescent COVID-19 samples. The analysed material was cDNA or gDNA that came from T cells, B-cell-depleted T cells, or PBMCs.

The germline V and J ends were trimmed by 0 bases and 5 bases, with 23 bases remaining between them. Germline CDR1 and CDR2: SGDLS and YYNGEE. This CDR3 is built from 18 residues. Authors' processing steps: Reference gene primer amplification yielded estimated nucleated cell counts. TCRdb's table, derived via immunoSEQ multiplex PCR, lists solely in-frame clones and lacks some. D and trimming were read from the DNA, whereas the V and J calls and clone size are those reported in that table. The sample consists of approximately 260,000 clones, 82% of them appearing once. The rearrangement uses TRBV9 and TRBJ1-1, with a tentative D call TRBD1 (6 bases). Sequences were obtained from peripheral blood. The TCR comes from a woman between 55 and 75 years old with active or convalescent COVID-19. The DNA for the CDR3 is TGTGCCAGCAGCGTAGTACCGCCTGAGGGGAGGGGGAAGACTGAAGCTTTCTTT. Translating it yields CASSVVPPEGRGKTEAFF.